This TCR beta chain is drawn from a study of blood T cells in healthy people across ages (dated by TCRdb to the mid-2010s). Study-level background: Template switching captured roughly one uniquely barcoded TCR beta cDNA molecule per two T cells in model experiments. The donors were divided into four age groups: young (average about 15 years), middle-aged (approximately 39), aged (approximately 62) and long-lived (about 90). Two additional independent replicas of 1 million unique cDNA reads from the same blood draw were analyzed for two donors (one aged 18 to 30 and one aged 80 or older). Donors of different ages were randomly distributed across sequencing lanes to avoid experimental bias. To track age-related changes in TCR beta repertoire diversity, the study relied on deep sequencing normalized with unique cDNA molecular identifiers.

This clonotype has more than one count but fewer than ten. No cognate antigen has been identified for it. No base quality information exists; no much larger clone differs at one position. The roughly 39 donors, aged about 6 to 90 years, were systemically healthy Caucasian individuals from Russia. Each donor gave about 9.8 milliliters of peripheral blood, drawn into EDTA-treated Vacutainer tubes. Ficoll-Paque density-gradient centrifugation was used to isolate PBMCs, with at least 6 million obtained per sample. Total RNA, at least 6 micrograms per sample, was extracted from PBMCs with Trizol reagent. The percentages of naive CD45RAhigh/CD27high T cells were determined by flow cytometry on a PBMC aliquot from every donor. The receptor library was made with 5' RACE. Sequencing relied on an Illumina HiSeq 2500. A second about 7 to 12 cycle PCR used a sample-barcoded 5' primer and a J-beta primer mix. A template-switch 5' adaptor carrying 12 random nucleotides introduced a unique molecular identifier onto each TCR beta cDNA molecule. Each sample yielded at least 2.5 million CDR3-containing paired-end reads. The Mint cDNA synthesis kit, primed by a TRBC-specific oligonucleotide, was used to synthesize first-strand cDNA from all RNA. All cDNA was treated with uracil-DNA glycosylase and then went through a first 18-cycle PCR with the universal primers M1SS and BC2_uni_R. As for how the authors treated the data: Each sample was normalized by randomly selecting 1 million high-quality reads, each carrying a distinct molecular identifier. Instead of being binned into consensus sequences, reads with shared molecular identifiers were discarded. MiTCR, run with a Q25 quality threshold and the strictest error-elimination algorithm, handled CDR3 identification, clonotype clustering and error correction. A nonparametric unseen species model using Euler transformation provided a lower-bound estimate of total TCR beta diversity. Using fastp at Q25 and MiXCR, TCRdb reprocessed the public reads and kept productive beta chains. All rows with the same CDR3 protein become a single entry with the most common DNA and genes. What appears here as the V and J calls and clone size reflects TCRdb's work, not the paper's. The table for this sample lists 700,000 to 900,000 distinct CDR3 sequences; roughly 53% of them were counted only once. Together, the top ten hold roughly 37% of the sample.

General conclusions and limits of the study: Because profiling used bulk unsorted PBMCs, naive and antigen-experienced compartments could not be compared conclusively. Because the CMV infection status of the donors was unknown, age-related changes in expanded clonotypes may potentially have been confounded. The long-lived group showed more naive CD4+ T cells, fewer expanded clones and increased TCR diversity than the aged group, suggesting age selection. As age increased, observed TCR beta diversity per million T cells dropped in a roughly linear way, and a significant reduction was already evident by age 40. A strong correlation was found between observed TCR beta diversity and the percentage of naive T cells measured by flow cytometry. Estimates of total diversity from one million sequenced T cells were regarded as lower bounds and underestimates.

The germline V gene (reference sequence) yields DFQATT for CDR1 and SNEGSKA for CDR2. Measured from the cysteine to the phenylalanine, the CDR3 is 16 residues long. Only CDR3 DNA remains: 48 bases, in frame from the first base. The origin of this receptor is an older man in good health. The chain employs TRBV20-1 and TRBJ2-5, with 8 junctional bases fitting TRBD1. The end of the DNA fits TRBJ2-7 better, so the J call may be wrong. What was sequenced was blood. The encoded CDR3 is CSARDRLGRGRGEQYF. The nucleotide sequence is TGCAGTGCTAGAGATCGGCTCGGCAGGGGGCGAGGCGAGCAGTACTTC.